One sample yielded the 22 T cell receptor beta chains listed below, sequenced in a study of cytomegalovirus exposure and HLA in healthy donors. Primers included in the PCR were 60 Vbeta and 13 Jbeta primers. The method was immunoSEQ multiplex PCR; TCRdb's version includes in-frame clones alone and lacks a portion of them. The sample has about 94,000 clones, approximately 66% seen once. Material: PBMCs. The receptor source for this set is a man aged 25 to 45 in good health and CMV-seronegative.

The chain is built from TRBV25-1 and TRBJ2-3; D is uncertain. Trimming took off 0 bases at V and 2 bases at J, with 6 bases between the two ends. This CDR3 has 14 amino acids. Germline CDR1 and CDR2: MGHDK and SYGVNS. The CDR3 region has the DNA TGTGCCAGCAGTGAATACCGCGACACAGATACGCAGTATTTT. Amino acid sequence: CASSEYRDTDTQYF.

This clone appeared a few times. The chain employs TRBV14 and TRBJ1-2; 7 nucleotides align to TRBD1. The CDR3 has 13 amino acids. The V gene end was trimmed by 4 bases and the J gene end by 4 bases; junction bases not matched to a gene: 3. Germline CDR1 reads SGHDN; CDR2 reads FVKESK. Here the CDR3 reads CASSPTGIYGYTF. CDR3 nucleotide sequence: TGTGCCAGCAGCCCGACAGGGATCTATGGCTACACCTTC.

The V and J genes are TRBV28 and TRBJ2-3; D is perhaps TRBD2 (6 bases). The V end lost 1 base, the J end lost 2 bases, and 13 bases lay between the germline ends. CDR1 and CDR2 from the germline V gene are MDHEN and SYDVKM. The CDR3 contains 16 residues. In DNA, the CDR3 is TGTGCCAGCAGTTTATCCTCGCGGGGTTACACAGATACGCAGTATTTT. Encoded protein: CASSLSSRGYTDTQYF.

V gene TRBV4-1 combines with J gene TRBJ2-6; no clear D. Trimming removed 2 bases at V and 0 bases at J, with 5 bases between. Germline V lookup: CDR1 MGHRA, CDR2 YSYEKL. CDR3 size: 15 residues. The CDR3: CASSQTTSGANVLTF. DNA for the CDR3: TGCGCCAGCAGCCAAACAACCTCTGGGGCCAACGTCCTGACTTTC.

This sequence joins TRBV19 and TRBJ1-1; 12 bases are shared with TRBD1. V lost 6 bases to trimming and J lost 2 bases; unmatched junction nucleotides: 1. Germline values: CDR1 LNHDA, CDR2 SQIVND (reference sequence). The CDR3 is 14 amino acids. The CDR3 nucleotides are TGTGCCAGTAGGGGACAGGGGGCAAACACTGAAGCTTTCTTT. Translated: CASRGQGANTEAFF. Full variable domain (outside the CDR3, taken from reference TRBV19 and TRBJ1-1): DGGITQSPKYLFRKEGQNVTLSCEQNLNHDAMYWYRQDPGQGLRLIYYSQIVNDFQKGDIAEGYSVSREKKESFPLTVTSAQKNPTAFYLCASRGQGANTEAFFGQGTRLTVV.

This chain joins TRBV28 and TRBJ1-2, with D unresolved. V shed 1 base and J shed 0 bases, with 9 bases lying between them. Germline assignment: CDR1 MDHEN and CDR2 SYDVKM. This CDR3 has 15 amino acids. The CDR3 loop reads CASSLFPGTNYGYTF. In nucleotides, the CDR3 is TGTGCCAGCAGTTTATTTCCGGGGACTAACTATGGCTACACCTTC.

The chain joins TRBV5-1 to TRBJ2-3; D possibly corresponds to TRBD1 (5 bases). Germline-derived CDR1 and CDR2 are SGHRS and YFSETQ. The CDR3 length is 13 residues. V lost 4 bases to trimming and J lost 4 bases, with 10 bases between them. The CDR3 coding sequence is TGCGCCAGCAGCGTCCGACAGTCAGATACGCAGTATTTT. Encoded protein: CASSVRQSDTQYF.

The chain carries TRBV7-9 and TRBJ1-4; D perhaps matches TRBD1 (5 bases). The V gene lost 7 bases and the J gene lost 4 bases, with 16 bases spanning the gap. CDR1 SEHNR and CDR2 FQNEAQ come from the germline V gene (reference sequence). CDR3 length: 15 amino acids. The CDR3 DNA is TGTGCCAGCACTTCGGGGGGGGAATATAATGAAAAACTGTTTTTT. The encoded protein is CASTSGGEYNEKLFF.

Concerning this clone: Other DNA sequences from this sample encode an identical CDR3 as well. The chain recombines TRBV5-1 with TRBJ2-7, with unresolved D. Trimming took 4 bases from V and 5 from J, leaving 13 bases between them. The germline V gene encodes CDR1 SGHRS and CDR2 YFSETQ. The CDR3 spans 13 residues. CDR3 in amino acids: CASSDAPSDEQYF. The CDR3 region has the DNA TGCGCCAGCAGCGACGCACCCAGCGACGAGCAGTACTTC.

This clone has only a few counts. V gene TRBV28 combines with J gene TRBJ2-7, with a tentative D call TRBD1 (5 bases). Germline V CDR1 and CDR2: MDHEN, SYDVKM. The CDR3 is 13 residues long. Trimming cost V 5 bases and J 6 bases, with 14 bases left between them. The CDR3 nucleotides are TGTGCCAGCAGTACAGCAGGGTCCGTCGAGCAGTACTTC. Translation gives CASSTAGSVEQYF.

This chain links TRBV5-6 with TRBJ2-7, with D uncertain. V was trimmed by 2 bases and J by 6 bases, leaving 21 bases between them. The CDR3 contains 16 residues. Looked up from germline, CDR1 is SGHDT and CDR2 is YYEEEE. CDR3 nucleotide sequence: TGTGCCAGCAGCTTTAGTACAGCCAAAATCCCTTTCGAGCAGTACTTC. Protein product: CASSFSTAKIPFEQYF. Full variable domain (missing parts from reference TRBV5-6 and TRBJ2-7): DAGVTQSPTHLIKTRGQQVTLRCSPKSGHDTVSWYQQALGQGPQFIFQYYEEEERQRGNFPDRFSGHQFPNYSSELNVNALLLGDSALYLCASSFSTAKIPFEQYFGPGTRLTVT.

The J gene is TRBJ2-1, the V gene TRBV19; no clear D. CDR3 size: 12 residues. V was pared by 6 bases and J by 1 base, with 4 bases between. The germline V gene encodes CDR1 LNHDA and CDR2 SQIVND (reference sequence). The CDR3 DNA sequence: TGTGCCAGTAGCCATTCCTACAATGAGCAGTTCTTC. Translating it yields CASSHSYNEQFF.

The chain employs TRBV9 and TRBJ1-1; TRBD1 matches at 7 bases. Per germline, CDR1 SGDLS and CDR2 YYNGEE. The CDR3 has 15 residues. V lost 4 bases to trimming and J lost 2 bases; unmatched junction nucleotides: 8. In nucleotides, the CDR3 is TGTGCCAGCAGCTCACCCCGGACAGGTAACACTGAAGCTTTCTTT. Protein product: CASSSPRTGNTEAFF.

In this sample, this clone turned up a few times. V gene TRBV7-9 combines with J gene TRBJ2-5; no clear D gene. Trimming removed 5 bases at V and 3 bases at J, with 4 bases between. In germline, CDR1 is SEHNR, CDR2 FQNEAQ (reference sequence). The CDR3 length is 11 residues. CDR3 sequence (DNA): TGTGCCAGCAGCCGAGAAGAGACCCAGTACTTC. It translates to CASSREETQYF. Full variable domain (remainder filled in from reference TRBV7-9 and TRBJ2-5): DTGVSQNPRHKITKRGQNVTFRCDPISEHNRLYWYRQTLGQGPEFLTYFQNEAQLEKSRLLSDRFSAERPKGSFSTLEIQRTEQGDSAMYLCASSREETQYFGPGTRLLVL.

This clone was found a few times. The rearrangement links TRBV19 to TRBJ2-6, with unresolved D. The CDR3 contains 14 residues. The germline V and J ends were trimmed by 11 bases and 2 bases, with 13 bases remaining between them. The germline gives CDR1 LNHDA, CDR2 SQIVND (reference sequence). The CDR3 sequence is CASGPGTGANVLTF. The CDR3 DNA sequence: TGTGCCTCAGGCCCCGGAACTGGGGCCAACGTCCTGACTTTC.

The V and J genes are TRBV7-2 and TRBJ1-4; D is ambiguous. This CDR3 contains 15 residues. CDR1 and CDR2 (germline): SGHTA, FQGNSA. The V gene lost 0 bases and the J gene lost 4 bases, with 9 bases spanning the gap. CDR3: CASSLAGHGNEKLFF. The CDR3 DNA reads TGTGCCAGCAGCTTAGCCGGTCACGGTAATGAAAAACTGTTTTTT. The full variable domain, completed using reference TRBV7-2 and TRBJ1-4, is GAGVSQSPSNKVTEKGKDVELRCDPISGHTALYWYRQSLGQGLEFLIYFQGNSAPDKSGLPSDRFSAERTGGSVSTLTIQRTQQEDSAVYLCASSLAGHGNEKLFFGSGTQLSVL.

The J gene is TRBJ2-3, the V gene TRBV6-4; D not resolved. Germline assignment: CDR1 MRHNA and CDR2 SNTAGT. Between the trimmed V and J ends, which lost 3 bases and 2 bases, there was a span of 15 bases. The CDR3 loop spans 16 amino acids. The CDR3 is CASSDSTRSNTDTQYF. The CDR3 bases are TGTGCCAGCAGTGATTCGACGCGGTCGAACACAGATACGCAGTATTTT.

This clone has a handful of counts. The chain has TRBV7-2 and TRBJ2-6; D perhaps matches TRBD1 (6 bases). V lost 1 base, J lost 2 bases, and 12 bases lay in between. In germline, CDR1 is SGHTA, CDR2 FQGNSA. CDR3 length: 17 amino acids. The CDR3 DNA is TGTGCCAGCAGCTTAGGGTCAACAGGGACTGGGGCCAACGTCCTGACTTTC. It encodes CASSLGSTGTGANVLTF.

This clone turned up a few times. The chain combines TRBV10-2 with TRBJ2-3; D unclear. Trimming left V 3 bases short and J 2 bases short, with 18 bases between. The CDR3 is 17 amino acids. Germline CDR1 reads WSHSY; CDR2 reads SAAADI. DNA for the CDR3: TGCGCCAGCAGTGACCGCTCTGGGCCCCAAAACACAGATACGCAGTATTTT. It translates to CASSDRSGPQNTDTQYF.

This clone was seen a single time. Written as DNA, the CDR3 is TGTGCCAATCGACAGGGCCGGCAGCCCCAGCATTTT. Protein sequence: CANRQGRQPQHF. This chain connects TRBV30 to TRBJ1-5, with 7 bases aligning to TRBD1. The germline CDR1 and CDR2 sequences are GTSNPN and SVGIG (reference sequence). The CDR3 extends over 12 amino acids. V shed 8 bases, J shed 7 bases, and the junction held 8 bases outside the gene matches.

The chain links TRBV2 to TRBJ1-1; TRBD1 aligns across 7 bases. Trimming cost V 7 bases and J 2 bases; bases outside gene matches: 7. CDR3 length equals 14 residues. CDR1 is SNHLY and CDR2 is FYNNEI in the germline V gene. For the CDR3, the DNA is TGTGCCAGCATGTCTTGGGACAGCAACACTGAAGCTTTCTTT. Its translation is CASMSWDSNTEAFF.

This clone was detected a few times. This chain links TRBV2 with TRBJ2-1; D possibly corresponds to TRBD2 (5 bases). This CDR3 is 17 amino acids long. The germline V and J ends were trimmed by 6 bases and 0 bases, with 18 bases remaining between them. Germline CDR1 is SNHLY and CDR2 is FYNNEI. In nucleotides, the CDR3 is TGTGCCAGCAGCGACATCTTGAGCGGCAGCTCCTACAATGAGCAGTTCTTC. It translates to CASSDILSGSSYNEQFF.